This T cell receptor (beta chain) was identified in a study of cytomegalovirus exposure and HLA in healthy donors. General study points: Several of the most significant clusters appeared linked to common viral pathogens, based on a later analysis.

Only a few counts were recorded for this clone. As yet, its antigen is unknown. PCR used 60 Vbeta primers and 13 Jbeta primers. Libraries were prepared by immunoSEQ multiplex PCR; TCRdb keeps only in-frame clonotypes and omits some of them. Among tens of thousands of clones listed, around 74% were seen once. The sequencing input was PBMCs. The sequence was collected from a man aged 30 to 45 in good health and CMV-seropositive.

The CDR3 is CAWSGDRAYNEQFF. The CDR3 nucleotides read TGTGCCTGGAGCGGGGACAGAGCATACAATGAGCAGTTCTTC. V gene TRBV30 combines with J gene TRBJ2-1, with 7 nucleotides matching TRBD1. V shed 3 bases, J shed 4 bases, and the junction held 6 bases outside the gene matches. The CDR3 is 14 amino acids. The germline CDR1 and CDR2 sequences are GTSNPN and SVGIG (reference sequence).